The rows below give T cell receptor beta chains drawn from one sample of a study of blood T cell repertoires in COVID-19. The protocol was immunoSEQ multiplex PCR, while the TCRdb copy is restricted to in-frame clones and leaves out a portion. The sample records under 300,000 clones, approximately 85% being singletons. Specimen: peripheral blood. These receptor sequences come from a man aged 80 or over with acute or convalescent COVID-19. Both conserved end residues are part of each CDR3. The D gene is left open where the match is weak. Rows may omit the clone size; those that give it use once, few, many or a size class.

V gene,clone size,CDR3 length,J gene,D gene,CDR3 DNA,CDR3 protein
TRBV27,-,14,TRBJ1-4,-,TGTGCCAGCAGTACCAGGGCCCTAGGCGGAAAACTGTTTTTT,CASSTRALGGKLFF
TRBV9,-,14,TRBJ1-2,TRBD1,TGTGCCAGCAGCGCTCTCAGGGGGGACTATGGCTACACCTTC,CASSALRGDYGYTF
TRBV18,-,15,TRBJ1-6,TRBD1,TGTGCCAGCTCCCCTGGACAGGGGAGCAATTCACCCCTCCACTTT,CASSPGQGSNSPLHF
TRBV7-9,-,19,TRBJ2-1,-,TGTGCCAGCAGCTTAAATGGAGGGATGGGGTCGAGGGCCTACAATGAGCAGTTCTTC,CASSLNGGMGSRAYNEQFF
TRBV5-6,-,15,TRBJ1-4,-,TGTGCCAGCAGCTTGTACAGATCAACTAATGAAAAACTGTTTTTT,CASSLYRSTNEKLFF
TRBV6-5,-,15,TRBJ2-3,TRBD2,TGTGCCAGCAGAGGGACTAGCGGGAGGGAAGATACGCAGTATTTT,CASRGTSGREDTQYF
TRBV5-1,-,13,TRBJ1-4,TRBD1,TGCGCCAGCAGAGGGACAGGGACTGAAAAACTGTTTTTT,CASRGTGTEKLFF
TRBV7-7,few,13,TRBJ1-1,-,TGTGCTAGCAGCTTAACCCCCAGCACTGAAGCTTTCTTT,CASSLTPSTEAFF
TRBV6-2/TRBV6-3,-,14,TRBJ1-1,TRBD1,TGTGCCAGCAGTTCTAACTTTGACAGGGCTGAAGCTTTCTTT,CASSSNFDRAEAFF
TRBV7-9,-,15,TRBJ1-4,TRBD1,TGTGCCAGCAGCCCGACGGGGACAGCGGAGGAAAAACTGTTTTTT,CASSPTGTAEEKLFF
TRBV12-3/TRBV12-4,-,13,TRBJ1-1,-,TGTGCCAGCAGTTTGGGTTGGGCAGGTGAAGCTTTCTTT,CASSLGWAGEAFF
TRBV19,-,13,TRBJ1-1,TRBD1,TGTGCCAGTAGTAATGACAGGGATGGGAAAGCTTTCTTT,CASSNDRDGKAFF
TRBV15,-,16,TRBJ1-2,-,TGTGCCACCAGCAGAGATCAACAGGGAGATTGGGATGGCTACACCTTC,CATSRDQQGDWDGYTF
TRBV27,-,14,TRBJ1-6,TRBD1,TGTGCCAGCAGTTTGGGACAGTATAATTCACCCCTCCACTTT,CASSLGQYNSPLHF
TRBV4-1,-,15,TRBJ1-1,-,TGCGCCAGCAGCCAGGGCCCAGGGGTTAACACTGAAGCTTTCTTT,CASSQGPGVNTEAFF
TRBV5-1,-,13,TRBJ1-2,-,TGCGCCAGCAGCTTGTCCGGGAACTATGGCTACACCTTC,CASSLSGNYGYTF
TRBV6-2/TRBV6-3,-,13,TRBJ2-7,-,TGTGCCAGCAGTTACGAACAGAAGTACGAGCAGTACTTC,CASSYEQKYEQYF
TRBV6-5,-,12,TRBJ2-7,-,TGTGCCAGCACCGGGACTCCCTACGAGCAGTACTTC,CASTGTPYEQYF
TRBV5-4,-,14,TRBJ2-3,TRBD2,TGTGCCAGCAGCTTAGCCCTAGCGGCAGATACGCAGTATTTT,CASSLALAADTQYF
TRBV19,few,13,TRBJ1-2,-,TGTGCCAGTAACTCCCGGACAGCCTATGGCTACACCTTC,CASNSRTAYGYTF
TRBV7-2,-,15,TRBJ1-6,-,TGTGCCAGCAGCGCGAACACCGGGTATAATTCACCCCTCCACTTT,CASSANTGYNSPLHF
TRBV5-5,few,17,TRBJ1-6,TRBD1,TGTGCCAGCAGCTCTTCCCCGAGAGGACAGGCGTACTCACCCCTCCACTTT,CASSSSPRGQAYSPLHF
TRBV6-5,-,14,TRBJ1-2,-,TGTGCCAGCAGCTTAGAGGTGAAGAACTATGGCTACACCTTC,CASSLEVKNYGYTF
TRBV28,few,12,TRBJ1-5,-,TGTGCCAGCCCTGGGCGCGGGCAGCCCCAGCATTTT,CASPGRGQPQHF
TRBV28,-,14,TRBJ1-1,-,TGTGCCAGCAGCCGTGGGGGCTCCGGGACTGAAGCTTTCTTT,CASSRGGSGTEAFF
TRBV19,-,16,TRBJ2-5,-,TGTGCCAGTAGTAACCGACCGGGAGTCGGGCAAGAGACCCAGTACTTC,CASSNRPGVGQETQYF
TRBV29-1,once,15,TRBJ2-7,TRBD1,TGCAGCGCTCAGACAGGGGGAGGGGGGTTCTACGAGCAGTACTTC,CSAQTGGGGFYEQYF
TRBV6-2/TRBV6-3,-,14,TRBJ1-1,-,TGTGCCAGCAGCCAAAGCCTTGGGAACACTGAAGCTTTCTTT,CASSQSLGNTEAFF
TRBV6-5,-,15,TRBJ1-1,-,TGTGCCAGCAGTTACCCCGGAGCGGGGGCCGCTGAAGCTTTCTTT,CASSYPGAGAAEAFF
TRBV6-1,once,14,TRBJ2-4,-,TGTGCCAGCAGTGAACAGGGGGCCAAAAACATTCAGTACTTC,CASSEQGAKNIQYF
TRBV2,few,17,TRBJ1-5,TRBD1,TGTGCCAGCAGGGGGGACAGGGGCCGTATGATGGATCAGCCCCAGCATTTT,CASRGDRGRMMDQPQHF
TRBV5-5,-,17,TRBJ2-5,TRBD2,TGTGCCAGCACCCGAAGGGGACTAGCGGGAGGTGGGGAGACCCAGTACTTC,CASTRRGLAGGGETQYF
TRBV18,-,15,TRBJ2-5,TRBD2,TGTGCCAGCTCACCACGACGCGGGAGTGCGGAGACCCAGTACTTC,CASSPRRGSAETQYF
TRBV10-3,-,14,TRBJ2-7,-,TGTGCCATCAGTGAGGGCACTACTACGTACGAGCAGTACTTC,CAISEGTTTYEQYF
TRBV4-3,-,15,TRBJ1-5,-,TGCGCCAGCAGCCAAGAGGGGCGAGGTGGTCAGCCCCAGCATTTT,CASSQEGRGGQPQHF
TRBV5-1,-,14,TRBJ1-2,-,TGCGCCAGCAGCTTGGGTAGGGCCAGGGATGGCTACACCTTC,CASSLGRARDGYTF
TRBV5-6,-,15,TRBJ1-5,-,TGTGCCAGCAGTACGTTCCAGGGAAGCAATCAGCCCCAGCATTTT,CASSTFQGSNQPQHF
TRBV6-2/TRBV6-3,-,17,TRBJ2-1,TRBD2,TGTGCCAGCAGTCGGATTAGCGGGGGGGATATCATTAATGAGCAGTTCTTC,CASSRISGGDIINEQFF
TRBV5-1,-,13,TRBJ2-7,TRBD1,TGCGCCAGCAGCGGGACAGGGGTCTACGAGCAGTACTTC,CASSGTGVYEQYF
TRBV6-5,-,14,TRBJ1-1,-,TGTGCCAGCAGTCCCCCAGGGGCAAACACTGAAGCTTTCTTT,CASSPPGANTEAFF
TRBV7-9,-,15,TRBJ2-5,-,TGTGCCAGCAGCTTAGCATTACAGCTCCAAGAGACCCAGTACTTC,CASSLALQLQETQYF
TRBV12-3/TRBV12-4,-,12,TRBJ2-7,-,TGTGCCAGCAGTTTAACTCGGTACGAGCAGTACTTC,CASSLTRYEQYF
TRBV19,few,17,TRBJ1-5,-,TGTGCCAGTAGTCTGCGCGGGAGAACAATTAGCAATCAGCCCCAGCATTTT,CASSLRGRTISNQPQHF
TRBV19,few,14,TRBJ1-5,-,TGTGCCAGTACCGCCGGGACAATCAATCAGCCCCAGCATTTT,CASTAGTINQPQHF
TRBV6-2/TRBV6-3,once,16,TRBJ2-7,-,TGTGCCAGCAGTTACCCCGTGGGGCAGAGCTCCTACGAGCAGTACTTC,CASSYPVGQSSYEQYF
TRBV27,-,14,TRBJ2-5,TRBD1,TGTGCCAGCAGTCCGCAGGGGGCTCCAGAGACCCAGTACTTC,CASSPQGAPETQYF
TRBV7-9,-,17,TRBJ1-1,TRBD1,TGTGCCAGCAGCTCCCCCGACAGGGGGCTCGTGATCACTGAAGCTTTCTTT,CASSSPDRGLVITEAFF
TRBV6-5,-,14,TRBJ1-4,TRBD1,TGTGCCAGCAGTTCGACAGGGTTGAGTGAAAAACTGTTTTTT,CASSSTGLSEKLFF
TRBV7-2,once,14,TRBJ1-4,-,TGTGCCAGCAGCTTGAGGGGGGGAAAAGAAAAACTGTTTTTT,CASSLRGGKEKLFF
TRBV27,few,13,TRBJ2-7,TRBD2,TGTGCCAGCAGACTAGCGGGGGAGGACGAGCAGTACTTC,CASRLAGEDEQYF
TRBV6-1,-,15,TRBJ1-6,-,TGTGCCAGCAGTGAAGGGAGCTCCTATAATTCACCCCTCCACTTT,CASSEGSSYNSPLHF
TRBV29-1,many,13,TRBJ1-2,-,TGCAGCGTTTCTGTGTCCCGGAGCCTTGGCTACACCTTC,CSVSVSRSLGYTF
TRBV5-1,-,13,TRBJ1-4,TRBD1,TGCGCCAGCAGTTTAACAGGGGATGAAAAACTGTTTTTT,CASSLTGDEKLFF
TRBV7-3,-,15,TRBJ2-1,TRBD2,TGTGCCAGCTCCGAAAGGGGACTAGCGGGCAATGAGCAGTTCTTC,CASSERGLAGNEQFF
TRBV3-1/TRBV3-2,-,11,TRBJ2-1,-,TGTGCCAGCAGCCTCCTCAATGAGCAGTTCTTC,CASSLLNEQFF
TRBV18,-,15,TRBJ1-1,-,TGTGCCAGCTCACTGCGGACAGTCCAGAACACTGAAGCTTTCTTT,CASSLRTVQNTEAFF
TRBV11-3,-,14,TRBJ2-2,-,TGTGCCAGCAGCTTAGCTTCTAACACCGGGGAGCTGTTTTTT,CASSLASNTGELFF
TRBV19,-,15,TRBJ1-6,-,TGTGCCAGTAGTATAGCGGTACAGTGGGAGGCACCCCTCCACTTT,CASSIAVQWEAPLHF
TRBV6-1,few,16,TRBJ1-5,TRBD1,TGTGCCAGCAGTGAGGGGACAGGGGGTTTAACTCAGCCCCAGCATTTT,CASSEGTGGLTQPQHF